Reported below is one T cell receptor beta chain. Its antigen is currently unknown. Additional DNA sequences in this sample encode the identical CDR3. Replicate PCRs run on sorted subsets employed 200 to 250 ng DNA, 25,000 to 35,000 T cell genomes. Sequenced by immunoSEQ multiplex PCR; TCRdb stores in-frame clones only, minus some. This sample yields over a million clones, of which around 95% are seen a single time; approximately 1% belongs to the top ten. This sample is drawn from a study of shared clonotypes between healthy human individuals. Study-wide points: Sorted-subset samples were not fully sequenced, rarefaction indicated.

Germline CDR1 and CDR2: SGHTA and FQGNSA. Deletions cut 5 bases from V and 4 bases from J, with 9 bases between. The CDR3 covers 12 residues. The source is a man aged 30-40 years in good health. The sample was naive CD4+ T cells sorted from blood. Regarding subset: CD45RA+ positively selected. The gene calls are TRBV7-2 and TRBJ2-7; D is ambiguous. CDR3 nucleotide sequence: TGTGCCAGCAGCCTCTCCCGTTACGAGCAGTACTTC. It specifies CASSLSRYEQYF.